The 6 T cell receptor beta chains in this list originate from one sample, sequenced in a study of T cell changes during pregnancy in multiple sclerosis. Sequencing was performed with immunoSEQ multiplex PCR; in TCRdb, only in-frame clones are kept and a portion is missing. The sample shows tens of thousands of clones, around 90% of them seen only once. Sequencing was performed on CD8+ T cells from peripheral blood mononuclear cells, taken before pregnancy. The receptors were gathered from a female donor with multiple sclerosis, enrolled in a pregnancy study.

The chain uses TRBV7-8 and TRBJ2-7; 10 bases map to TRBD2. The trim removed 1 base at V and 3 bases at J, leaving 6 bases unmatched. Germline loops: CDR1 SGHVS, CDR2 FQNEAQ. This CDR3 is 16 amino acids long. CDR3 in DNA: TGTGCCAGCAGCTTAGTAGGTCTAGCGGGGGACTACGAGCAGTACTTC. It yields the protein CASSLVGLAGDYEQYF. Supplemented by reference TRBV7-8 and TRBJ2-7, the full variable domain reads GAGVSQSPRYKVAKRGQDVALRCDPISGHVSLFWYQQALGQGPEFLTYFQNEAQLDKSGLPSDRFFAERPEGSVSTLKIQRTQQEDSAVYLCASSLVGLAGDYEQYFGPGTRLTVT.

The chain uses TRBV5-6 and TRBJ2-1; D might be TRBD2 (7 bases). CDR1 SGHDT and CDR2 YYEEEE come from the germline V gene. The CDR3 totals 14 residues. Trimming removed 4 bases at V and 3 bases at J, with 11 bases between. The CDR3 reads CASSTGTNYNEQFF. The CDR3 DNA follows: TGTGCCAGCAGCACAGGGACTAACTACAATGAGCAGTTCTTC. The full variable domain, completed using reference TRBV5-6 and TRBJ2-1, is DAGVTQSPTHLIKTRGQQVTLRCSPKSGHDTVSWYQQALGQGPQFIFQYYEEEERQRGNFPDRFSGHQFPNYSSELNVNALLLGDSALYLCASSTGTNYNEQFFGPGTRLTVL.

The chain has TRBV28 and TRBJ2-1; tentatively, D is TRBD2 (6 bases). This CDR3 is 15 amino acids long. Germline-derived CDR1 and CDR2 are MDHEN and SYDVKM. The germline V and J ends were trimmed by 6 bases and 0 bases, with 12 bases remaining between them. CDR3 loop: CASSQWDSSYNEQFF. The CDR3 DNA reads as TGTGCCAGCAGCCAATGGGACTCCTCCTACAATGAGCAGTTCTTC.

The chain is built from TRBV5-1 and TRBJ2-3; 7 nucleotides align to TRBD1. This CDR3 has 19 residues. Per the germline V gene, CDR1 is SGHRS and CDR2 is YFSETQ. Trimming at V came to 6 bases and at J to 5 bases, leaving 24 bases not matched to a gene. The CDR3 DNA reads TGCGCCAGCAAACTATCCGGGACAGCAGCCTACGGGTCACAAGATACGCAGTATTTT. This encodes CASKLSGTAAYGSQDTQYF.

This chain links TRBV28 with TRBJ1-1, with a possible D match to TRBD1 (5 bases). Germline CDR1 and CDR2: MDHEN and SYDVKM. This CDR3 is 13 amino acids long. Trimming took 7 bases from V and 2 from J, leaving 11 bases between them. In nucleotides, the CDR3 is TGTGCCAGCACCCTGACAGTAAACACTGAAGCTTTCTTT. Translating it yields CASTLTVNTEAFF. Complete variable domain (other parts from reference TRBV28 and TRBJ1-1): DVKVTQSSRYLVKRTGEKVFLECVQDMDHENMFWYRQDPGLGLRLIYFSYDVKMKEKGDIPEGYSVSREKKERFSLILESASTNQTSMYLCASTLTVNTEAFFGQGTRLTVV.

V gene TRBV7-9 combines with J gene TRBJ2-2; TRBD2 is a possible D gene (6 bases). Germline V gene lookup returns CDR1 SEHNR and CDR2 FQNEAQ (reference sequence). This CDR3 contains 15 residues. V gave up 2 bases and J gave up 4 bases, with 11 bases separating them. CDR3 protein: CASSLSGDGTGELFF. CDR3 coding DNA: TGTGCCAGCAGCTTATCGGGAGACGGCACCGGGGAGCTGTTTTTT.